This entry is about one T cell receptor (beta chain). TCRdb re-called the RT-PCR reads through MiXCR, storing one row per CDR3 protein. The sample yields 650,000 to 800,000 distinct CDR3 sequences, 14% seen once. The J segment lost 5 bases and the V segment lost 5 bases, leaving 8 bases of the junction unmatched. The CDR3 sequence is 14 residues long. Germline CDR1 reads SEHNR; CDR2 reads FQNEAQ (reference sequence). The source is a female donor in good health, serving as a healthy control. The chain is built from TRBV7-9 and TRBJ2-5, with TRBD1 matching over 7 bases. Source material: memory CD4+ T cells from blood. The CDR3 DNA reads as TGTGCCAGCAGCGCCAGGACAGGCGGGGAGACCCAGTACTTC. The encoded protein is CASSARTGGETQYF.